This T cell receptor (beta chain) is from a study of neurological immune-mediated disorders (dated 2019 in TCRdb). Describing the broader study: Among the approximately 35 multiple sclerosis patients, relapsing-remitting MS accounted for about 31 and secondary progressive MS accounted for 3. Peripheral blood TCR-beta repertoires from HTLV-I-associated myelopathy (HAM/TSP) patients, multiple sclerosis patients and healthy controls were compared by UMI-based sequencing. Alongside PBMC samples, the set of some 97 TCR-beta libraries contained longitudinal samples, technical triplicates, and paired CD4+ and CD8+ T-cell subsets that had been sorted. The cohort included approximately 70 subjects: some 15 with HAM/TSP, some 35 with multiple sclerosis, and roughly 20 healthy controls. The paper as a whole reports these results and caveats: Expanded clones from different subjects shared no identical CDR3 amino acid sequences, which suggests that TCR-beta repertoires were private in all groups. The MS cluster showed no association with clinical or MRI features, and the authors stated that larger cohorts are needed. TCR clonal expansion was highest in HAM/TSP patients and lowest in MS patients, with MS patients falling below even healthy controls. In phylogenetic analysis, the repertoires of 18 of 34 MS patients grouped into a cluster of related CDR3 sequences, which suggests a possible signature at the repertoire level.

Unsorted PBMC libraries were generated from 2 million PBMCs stored in RNAlater at -80 °C until RNA extraction. Multiple sclerosis patients were enrolled in a US clinical protocol under which disease progression was evaluated by magnetic resonance imaging. Peripheral blood was subjected to Ficoll-Hypaque density gradient centrifugation to isolate PBMCs, which were then cryopreserved in liquid nitrogen. This clonotype was recorded many times. Its recognized antigen is unknown. One base away lies a much larger clone, so this may be a sequencing read error. To synthesize cDNA, template-switch 5'RACE was performed with a primer carrying a 10-nucleotide random unique molecular identifier so that each TCR transcript was tagged. Each sequencing run produced over 190 million TCR-beta sequences covering 15-18 subjects. The RNeasy kit was used for extraction of total RNA. The KAPA Real-time Library Amplification kit was used to amplify TCR-beta VDJ regions with primers for the TCR constant region and the 5'RACE anchor. Sample indexes and Illumina adaptors were added in a first PCR, and a second PCR then increased library yield. The roughly 650 bp TCR product was size-selected on a 2% E-gel SizeSelection system after Ampure bead purification. Before pooling, libraries had their quality checked on a Bioanalyzer, their concentration measured with Qubit, and their quantity determined with the Kapa Library Quantification kit. Paired-end 2 x 150 bp sequencing of the libraries was performed on an Illumina HiSeq 2500. To increase sequence diversity, roughly 23-30% phiX was spiked into each library pool. Concerning the study's data processing: The quality-filtered reads were processed with the UMI-based MiGEC pipeline, whose error correction step removed more than 80% of the raw TCR sequences. VDJ genes were aligned to IMGT germline references, and clonotypes were defined by unique CDR3 amino acid sequence plus V-J genes. Clonal expansion, Shannon diversity, and CDR3 relatedness (CalcPairwiseDistances, ClusterSamples) were evaluated with VDJtools, and phylogenetic trees were built with CLCbio workbench. Clones with at least 8 unique UMIs were defined as expanded, with this threshold being based on coefficient-of-variation modelling across technical triplicates. The public sequencing data were trimmed at Q25 with fastp and processed into clonotypes with MiXCR by TCRdb, which kept only in-frame beta chains. Rows with a matching CDR3 protein are joined into one entry that keeps the most common DNA and genes. The V and J calls were determined by TCRdb, not by the authors. This sample has about 53,000 distinct CDR3 sequences in its table, and under 4.5% of those were observed once. Of the sample, about 3% falls within the top ten clones.

From the germline V gene, CDR1 is SGHRS and CDR2 is YFSETQ. Relative to germline, V is 4 bases shorter and J is 5 bases shorter, with 12 bases between their ends. The CDR3 goes from the cysteine to the phenylalanine over 14 residues. Here the CDR3 DNA is all that survives: 42 bases in frame from base 1. The receptor comes from a woman under 40 with multiple sclerosis. Recombination linked TRBV5-1 to TRBJ1-4; the D gene cannot be resolved reliably. The sequenced sample consisted of PBMCs. For the CDR3, the sequence is CASSPGNGNEKLFF. Read as DNA, the sequence is TGCGCCAGCAGCCCGGGAAACGGCAATGAAAAACTGTTTTTT.